The entry below gives a single T cell receptor beta chain sequence along with its context. The antigen remains unidentified. Together with a sample-barcoded 5' primer, a J-beta primer mix was included in a second PCR lasting about 7 to 11 cycles. TCRdb recomputed calls from the 5' RACE reads with MiXCR, one row per CDR3 protein. Here the sample spans around 990,000 distinct CDR3 sequences, approximately 25% being singletons. This CDR3 has 15 amino acids. Germline values: CDR1 DFQATT, CDR2 SNEGSKA (reference sequence). This entry belongs to a study of blood T cells in healthy people across ages. General study results and limits: Whereas aged donors had fewer naive CD4+ cells, long-lived donors had more of them and higher diversity.

This same sample was also taken into another study, of T cells of mothers and their children.

The sample taken for sequencing was blood. This TCR was sampled from a girl aged 2 to 10 in good health. The V and J genes are TRBV20-1 and TRBJ2-1, with 7 bases identical to TRBD2. The J call may be faulty, since TRBJ2-7 better matches the DNA end. CDR3 loop: CSASDFWGGSYEQYF. CDR3 in DNA: TGCAGTGCTAGTGATTTCTGGGGGGGTTCCTACGAGCAGTACTTC.